A selection of T cell receptor beta chains follows, all from one sample in a study of cytomegalovirus exposure and HLA in healthy donors. Produced via immunoSEQ multiplex PCR; TCRdb's table is partial and in-frame only. Of some 180,000 clones in the sample, over 65% are singletons; the top ten hold around 1.5%. Sequencing input: PBMCs. Source of these receptors: a man aged 18 to 35 in good health and CMV-seronegative. The CDR3 runs from the conserved cysteine through the conserved F or W. The D gene is left open where the match is weak. Clone sizes are given selectively: once, few, many, or a class where the clone is expanded.

DNA	CDR3	V	J	D	size
TGCGCCAGCAGCGGTCGGACAGGGGCCTCCTACGAGCAGTACTTC	CASSGRTGASYEQYF	TRBV5-1	TRBJ2-7	TRBD1	-
TGTGCCGCAGGGACTAGAACGGCCGGGGAGCTGTTTTTT	CAAGTRTAGELFF	TRBV6-6	TRBJ2-2	TRBD2	once
TGTGCCAGCAGCTTAGTTACTAGCGGGGGCCCTCAAGAGACCCAGTACTTC	CASSLVTSGGPQETQYF	TRBV7-6	TRBJ2-5	TRBD2	few
TGCGCCAGCAGCCTGGACAGGGGGTATGCGGGAAACACCATATATTTT	CASSLDRGYAGNTIYF	TRBV5-1	TRBJ1-3	TRBD1	-
TGCGCCAGCAGCCAAGGGACTAGCAGGTACGAGCAGTACTTC	CASSQGTSRYEQYF	TRBV4-1	TRBJ2-7	TRBD2	few
TGTGCCAGCTCACCAGGAGCGGGGGTCTCCGAGCAGTACTTC	CASSPGAGVSEQYF	TRBV18	TRBJ2-7	TRBD2	-
TGTGCCTGGAGCTCCACAGGGGGCGAGCAGTACTTC	CAWSSTGGEQYF	TRBV30	TRBJ2-7	TRBD1	once
TGTGCCAGCAGTGTCGGGACAGGCCGTAATGAAAAACTGTTTTTT	CASSVGTGRNEKLFF	TRBV28	TRBJ1-4	TRBD1	-
TGTGCCAGCTCACAAGGGACTAGCGGGACTTACGAGCAGTACTTC	CASSQGTSGTYEQYF	TRBV18	TRBJ2-7	TRBD2	-
TGTGCCAGCAGGGGACAGGGGAGGGGGCTGGGTACGCAGTATTTT	CASRGQGRGLGTQYF	TRBV28	TRBJ2-3	TRBD1	-
TGTGCCAGCAGCTTAATAGGGGGCCGCGAGCAGTACTTC	CASSLIGGREQYF	TRBV7-8	TRBJ2-7	TRBD1	-
TGTGCCAGCAGCCAAGACGGGGGTGGAAACACCATATATTTT	CASSQDGGGNTIYF	TRBV4-2	TRBJ1-3	-	-
TGTGCCAGCCGGGCTAGCGGGGGGGCCGGGGAGCTGTTTTTT	CASRASGGAGELFF	TRBV2	TRBJ2-2	TRBD2	-
TGTGCCAGCAGCCCACCTGGGGGCCGCGGAAACACCATATATTTT	CASSPPGGRGNTIYF	TRBV7-2	TRBJ1-3	-	-
TGTGCCAGCAGCGATCGGGTATCTCAGGAGACCCAGTACTTC	CASSDRVSQETQYF	TRBV9	TRBJ2-5	-	-
TGTGCCAGCAGCTTGCGGGACAGAGTGAACACTGAAGCTTTCTTT	CASSLRDRVNTEAFF	TRBV5-6	TRBJ1-1	TRBD1	-
TGTGCCATCAGTGGCCGGTCGCGGGGTTCCTACAATGAGCAGTTCTTC	CAISGRSRGSYNEQFF	TRBV10-3	TRBJ2-1	-	-
TGTGCCAGCAGTGAAATGGCGGGGAGGGACGGCGACGAGCAGTACTTC	CASSEMAGRDGDEQYF	TRBV2	TRBJ2-7	TRBD2	once
TGCGCCAGCAGCCAAGCGGAGGGCGCCACCTACGAGCAGTACTTC	CASSQAEGATYEQYF	TRBV4-1	TRBJ2-7	-	few
TGCGCCAGCAGCCAAGAGGGGGCAGGGCGTGCAGATACGCAGTATTTT	CASSQEGAGRADTQYF	TRBV4-1	TRBJ2-3	-	-
TGCGCCAGCAGCTTCTGGGACAGGGATGAAGATACGCAGTATTTT	CASSFWDRDEDTQYF	TRBV5-1	TRBJ2-3	TRBD1	-
TGTGCCAGCAGCCCCATCGGGACAGGGGCATCTGGGGCCAACGTCCTGACTTTC	CASSPIGTGASGANVLTF	TRBV7-3	TRBJ2-6	TRBD1	-
TGTGCCAGTATCCCCAATGGACTGATCCAGAACACTGAAGCTTTCTTT	CASIPNGLIQNTEAFF	TRBV19	TRBJ1-1	-	-
TGCGCCAGCAGCCAAGATGGGGACAGGGGTAGTATCTATGGCTACACCTTC	CASSQDGDRGSIYGYTF	TRBV4-1	TRBJ1-2	TRBD1	-
TGTGCCAGCACCTTACAGGGGTGGGATAATTCACCCCTCCACTTT	CASTLQGWDNSPLHF	TRBV6-5	TRBJ1-6	TRBD1	-
TGTGCCAGCAGCTTAGGGGGGGGAACGGACACCGGGGAGCTGTTTTTT	CASSLGGGTDTGELFF	TRBV7-3	TRBJ2-2	TRBD2	-
TGCGCCAGCGCCACACAACCGGGACAGGGAAACACCATATATTTT	CASATQPGQGNTIYF	TRBV5-1	TRBJ1-3	TRBD1	once
TGTGCCAGCAGTCTCCCCCAGGGGTCGGGAGGACAGCCCCAGCATTTT	CASSLPQGSGGQPQHF	TRBV28	TRBJ1-5	-	once
TGTGCCAGTAGAAGCATTGGAGAAGGTCGGGAGACCCAGTACTTC	CASRSIGEGRETQYF	TRBV19	TRBJ2-5	-	-
TGTGCCAGCAGCGTGGGACAGAACTACTACGAGCAGTACTTC	CASSVGQNYYEQYF	TRBV9	TRBJ2-7	TRBD1	-
TGTGCCAGCAGCGCAGGCTTTCTGAACACTGAAGCTTTCTTT	CASSAGFLNTEAFF	TRBV11-2	TRBJ1-1	-	-
TGTGCCAGCAGTGAAGGGACAGGCTGGGACGAGCAGTACTTC	CASSEGTGWDEQYF	TRBV6-1	TRBJ2-7	TRBD1	-
TGTGCCAGCAGCGCCACCCGGACTTCCGAGCAGTACTTC	CASSATRTSEQYF	TRBV9	TRBJ2-7	-	-
TGTGCCAGCAGTCGACAGGGTACCTACGAGCAGTACTTC	CASSRQGTYEQYF	TRBV9	TRBJ2-7	TRBD1	-
TGTGCCAGCAGCTCGCTCAGGACTGAAGCTTTCTTT	CASSSLRTEAFF	TRBV6-5	TRBJ1-1	-	few